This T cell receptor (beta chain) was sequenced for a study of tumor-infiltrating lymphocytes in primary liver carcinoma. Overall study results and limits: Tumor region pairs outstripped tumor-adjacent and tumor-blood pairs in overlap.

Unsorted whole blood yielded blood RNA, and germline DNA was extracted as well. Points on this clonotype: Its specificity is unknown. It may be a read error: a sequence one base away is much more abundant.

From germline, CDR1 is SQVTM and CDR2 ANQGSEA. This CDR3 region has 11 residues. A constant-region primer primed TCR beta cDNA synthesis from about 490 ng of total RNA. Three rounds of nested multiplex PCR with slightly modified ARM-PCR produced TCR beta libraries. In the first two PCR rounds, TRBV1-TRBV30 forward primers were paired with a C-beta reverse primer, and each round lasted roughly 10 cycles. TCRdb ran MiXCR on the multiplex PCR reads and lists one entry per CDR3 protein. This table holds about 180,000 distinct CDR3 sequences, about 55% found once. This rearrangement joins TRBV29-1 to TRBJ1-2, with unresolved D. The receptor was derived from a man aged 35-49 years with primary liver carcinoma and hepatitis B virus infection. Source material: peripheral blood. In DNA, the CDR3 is TGCTGCGTTGGTCACACCCGCGGCTACACCTTC. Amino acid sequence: CCVGHTRGYTF.